This T cell receptor (beta chain) came from a study of T cell responses to AZD1222 COVID-19 vaccine. Study-level results: The number of AZD1222 recipients seropositive at baseline was only six.

Of note for this clone: No antigen is known for it.

The CDR3 loop spans 15 amino acids. Germline V gives CDR1 SGHRS, CDR2 YFSETQ. V was trimmed by 1 base and J by 1 base, leaving 9 bases between them. The method was immunoSEQ multiplex PCR; TCRdb's version includes in-frame clones alone and lacks a portion of them. The sample has some 140,000 clones, roughly 91% seen once. Sequenced material: peripheral blood, taken 28 days after the second AZD1222 dose. The chain links TRBV5-1 to TRBJ1-5; D is unclear. The sequence derives from an adult who received the AZD1222 COVID-19 vaccine. DNA for the CDR3: TGCGCCAGCAGCTTGAACGGGGAAAGCAATCAGCCCCAGCATTTT. Its protein is CASSLNGESNQPQHF.